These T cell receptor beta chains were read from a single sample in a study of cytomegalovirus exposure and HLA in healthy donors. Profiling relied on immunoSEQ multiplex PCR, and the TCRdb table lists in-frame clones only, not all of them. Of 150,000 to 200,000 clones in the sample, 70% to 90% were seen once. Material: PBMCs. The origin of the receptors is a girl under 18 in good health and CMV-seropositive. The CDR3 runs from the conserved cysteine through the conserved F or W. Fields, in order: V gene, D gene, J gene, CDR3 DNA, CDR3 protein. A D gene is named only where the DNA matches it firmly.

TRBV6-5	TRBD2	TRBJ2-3	TGTGCCAGCAGTGAGCGGGAGACAGATACGCAGTATTTT	CASSERETDTQYF
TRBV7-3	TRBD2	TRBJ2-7	TGTGCCAGCAGCCTAAGCGGGGGGGGCTACGAAAAGCAGTACTTC	CASSLSGGGYEKQYF
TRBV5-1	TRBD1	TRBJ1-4	TGCGCCAGCAGCTTCGAGATAGACAGGGTAGAAAAACTGTTTTTT	CASSFEIDRVEKLFF
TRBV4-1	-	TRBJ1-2	TGCGCCAGCAGCCCTCTACCGACAGTCTTAAACTATGGCTACACCTTC	CASSPLPTVLNYGYTF
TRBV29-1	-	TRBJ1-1	TGCAGCACTACCGGCAGGGACATGAACACTGAAGCTTTCTTT	CSTTGRDMNTEAFF
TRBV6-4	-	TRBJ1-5	TGTGCCAGCAGTGAACAGGGAGGCAATCAGCCCCAGCATTTT	CASSEQGGNQPQHF
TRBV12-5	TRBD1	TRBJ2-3	TGTGCTAGTGGCCCTGGACAGGGGGGAGATACGCAGTATTTT	CASGPGQGGDTQYF
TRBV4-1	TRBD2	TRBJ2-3	TGCGCCAGCAGCCTCGGGGGGGAACTCACAGATACGCAGTATTTT	CASSLGGELTDTQYF
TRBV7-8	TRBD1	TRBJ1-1	TGTGCCAGCAGCTCACAGGGGGGGGACACTGAAGCTTTCTTT	CASSSQGGDTEAFF
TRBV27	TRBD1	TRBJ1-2	TGTGCCAGCAGTTTTACCCGGGACAGTCACTATGGCTACACCTTC	CASSFTRDSHYGYTF
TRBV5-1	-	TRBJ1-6	TGCGCCAGCAGCTTGGGAACAGGGTTGGATTCACCCCTCCACTTT	CASSLGTGLDSPLHF
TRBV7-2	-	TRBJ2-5	TGTGCCAGCAGCCCAGGTTGGACAGACTACCGGGAGACCCAGTACTTC	CASSPGWTDYRETQYF
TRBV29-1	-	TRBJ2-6	TGCAGCGTTGACACAGGGCGCCCTGGGGCCAACGTCCTGACTTTC	CSVDTGRPGANVLTF
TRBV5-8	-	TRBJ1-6	TGTGCCAGCAGCTTACGGGGGGCGGAAAATTCACCCCTCCACTTT	CASSLRGAENSPLHF
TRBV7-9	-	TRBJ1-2	TGTGCCAGCAGGAGAGAGGTTGGAGGGCGGAAAGGCTACACCTTC	CASRREVGGRKGYTF
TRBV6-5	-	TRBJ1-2	TGTGCCAGCAGTTACTCCGGGGATTATGGCTACACCTTC	CASSYSGDYGYTF
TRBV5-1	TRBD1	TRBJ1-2	TGCGCCAGCAGCTTCCAGACAGGGTCGGATGGCTACACCTTC	CASSFQTGSDGYTF
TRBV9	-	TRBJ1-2	TGTGCCAGCAGCGTAGCTCATTCGGGGGATAACTATGGCTACACCTTC	CASSVAHSGDNYGYTF
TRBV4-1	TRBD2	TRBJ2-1	TGCGCCAGCAGCCACTCCTGGGCCAGGACTAGCGGGGGGGCCAGCGAGCAGTTCTTC	CASSHSWARTSGGASEQFF
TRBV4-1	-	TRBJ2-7	TGCGCCAGCAGCCAAGATCGACTTTACGAGCAGTACTTC	CASSQDRLYEQYF
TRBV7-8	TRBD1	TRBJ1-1	TGTGCCAGCAGCTTAGATGGACCCACAGGGGATAACACTGAAGCTTTCTTT	CASSLDGPTGDNTEAFF
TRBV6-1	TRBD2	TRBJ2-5	TGTGCCAGCAGTGAAATTAGTGGCGGGGGGGAGGAGACCCAGTACTTC	CASSEISGGGEETQYF